Here is one T cell receptor (beta chain) with its context. The data belong to a study of cytomegalovirus exposure and HLA in healthy donors. The V gene's germline CDR1 is SGHNT and CDR2 YYREEE (reference sequence). The CDR3 consists of 15 residues. The ends lost 4 bases at V and 3 bases at J; junction bases unmatched: 3. The assay was immunoSEQ multiplex PCR, and TCRdb's table has in-frame clones only and misses some. Counted here are 45,000 to 70,000 clones, more than 85% occurring once; the ten biggest clones make up 4.5% to 6%. The validation cohort, a group of 120 subjects, included the donors and was separate from the roughly 600-subject first cohort.

The receptor's source is a woman aged 18-29 years in good health and CMV-seronegative. Sequencing input: PBMCs. The V gene is TRBV5-4, the J gene TRBJ2-1, with 11 bases aligning to TRBD2. CDR3 sequence: CASSQGLADYNEQFF. The CDR3 coding sequence is TGTGCCAGCAGCCAGGGACTAGCGGACTACAATGAGCAGTTCTTC.